These T cell receptor beta chains were read from a single sample in a study of response to subunit inactivated influenza vaccine. TCRdb used MiXCR to reprocess the RT-PCR reads, holding one entry per CDR3 protein. The sample gives 400,000 to 550,000 distinct CDR3 sequences, around 25% of which show up once; approximately 2% is in the top ten. This specimen consisted of CD4+ T cells sorted from PBMCs, obtained less than 6 days after vaccination. These receptors originate from a middle-aged man who received an inactivated influenza vaccine. The CDR3 runs from the conserved cysteine through the conserved F or W. A D gene is named only where the DNA matches it firmly. Clone size is given for some rows only: seen once, a few or many times, or a class if the clone is expanded.

J gene | clone size | D gene | V gene | CDR3 protein | CDR3 DNA
TRBJ2-7 | few | . | TRBV6-2/TRBV6-3 | CASATTLTYEQYF | TGTGCCAGCGCGACTACCTTGACCTACGAGCAGTACTTC
TRBJ2-7 | . | . | TRBV19 | CASSIRDTYEQYF | TGTGCCAGTAGTATAAGGGATACCTACGAGCAGTACTTC
TRBJ1-5 | many | . | TRBV12-3/TRBV12-4 | CASSLGGYSNQPQHF | TGTGCCAGCAGTTTAGGGGGATATAGCAATCAGCCCCAGCATTTT
TRBJ2-2 | few | . | TRBV5-1 | CASRLFVGGTGELFF | TGCGCCAGCAGATTGTTCGTTGGGGGCACCGGGGAGCTGTTTTTT
TRBJ2-1 | . | . | TRBV7-9 | CASSLLSWASYNEQFF | TGTGCCAGCAGCTTATTAAGCTGGGCCTCCTACAATGAGCAGTTCTTC
TRBJ2-2 | . | . | TRBV6-1 | CASRVDYNTGELFF | TGTGCCAGCAGAGTTGACTATAACACCGGGGAGCTGTTTTTT
TRBJ2-3 | few | . | TRBV7-2 | CASRQTARDTQYF | TGTGCCAGCAGGCAGACAGCGCGAGATACGCAGTATTTT
TRBJ2-5 | . | . | TRBV12-3/TRBV12-4 | CASSSDGPGETQYF | TGTGCCAGCAGTTCCGACGGACCTGGGGAGACCCAGTACTTC
TRBJ2-3 | . | TRBD1 | TRBV7-2 | CASSRDRPSTDTQYF | TGTGCCAGCAGTAGGGACAGGCCAAGCACAGATACGCAGTATTTT
TRBJ2-5 | . | TRBD1 | TRBV11-1 | CASSFRDRGQGGKETQYF | TGTGCCAGCAGCTTCCGGGACAGGGGGCAGGGAGGAAAAGAGACCCAGTACTTC
TRBJ1-1 | . | TRBD1 | TRBV20-1 | CSASKIQGAGEAFF | TGCAGTGCTAGCAAGATACAGGGGGCAGGTGAAGCTTTCTTT
TRBJ2-7 | . | . | TRBV6-5 | CASSSSGKQYF | TGTGCCAGCAGCTCCTCGGGGAAGCAGTACTTC
TRBJ2-2 | few | TRBD1 | TRBV12-3/TRBV12-4 | CASRSRQGAMTGELFF | TGTGCCAGCAGATCCAGACAGGGGGCAATGACCGGGGAGCTGTTTTTT
TRBJ2-7 | . | . | TRBV29-1 | CSVEWPGRGEQYF | TGCAGCGTTGAATGGCCTGGGCGGGGCGAGCAGTACTTC
TRBJ1-1 | . | TRBD1 | TRBV16 | CASSLDRAGGNTEAFF | TGTGCCAGCAGCCTCGACAGGGCGGGGGGTAACACTGAAGCTTTCTTT
TRBJ1-6 | . | . | TRBV5-1 | CASSPDGIYSPLHF | TGCGCCAGCAGCCCTGACGGGATATATTCACCCCTCCACTTT
TRBJ1-1 | . | . | TRBV7-2 | CASSLGNINTEAFF | TGTGCCAGCAGCTTAGGGAATATAAACACTGAAGCTTTCTTT
TRBJ2-5 | . | TRBD2 | TRBV4-3 | CASSQVLAGPRGETQYF | TGCGCCAGCAGCCAAGTACTAGCGGGCCCGCGGGGAGAGACCCAGTACTTC
TRBJ2-3 | . | TRBD2 | TRBV27 | CASSLLSLRGGRNTDTQYF | TGTGCCAGCAGTTTATTGTCCCTCCGGGGGGGGAGGAACACAGATACGCAGTATTTT
TRBJ2-1 | . | TRBD2 | TRBV4-2 | CASSQGGGGPNEQFF | TGTGCCAGCAGCCAAGGGGGCGGGGGGCCCAATGAGCAGTTCTTC
TRBJ2-1 | . | TRBD2 | TRBV20-1 | CSATTNLAGGFNEQFF | TGCAGTGCTACCACCAACCTAGCGGGAGGCTTCAATGAGCAGTTCTTC
TRBJ1-1 | few | . | TRBV6-5 | CASSYSEWGENTEAFF | TGTGCCAGCAGTTACTCGGAATGGGGCGAGAACACTGAAGCTTTCTTT
TRBJ2-5 | . | . | TRBV7-6 | CASSLTGYVGETQYF | TGTGCCAGCAGCTTGACAGGCTACGTGGGGGAGACCCAGTACTTC
TRBJ2-5 | . | . | TRBV11-2 | CASSFSRTQYF | TGTGCCAGCAGCTTTTCAAGGACCCAGTACTTC
TRBJ2-7 | . | TRBD2 | TRBV3-1 | CASSLLPGGNYEQYF | TGTGCCAGCAGCCTCCTTCCGGGGGGGAACTACGAGCAGTACTTC
TRBJ2-1 | . | TRBD2 | TRBV29-1 | CSVGGATSGGGNEQFF | TGCAGCGTAGGAGGGGCCACTAGCGGGGGGGGCAATGAGCAGTTCTTC
TRBJ2-3 | few | TRBD1 | TRBV24-1 | CATSDFDRVPDTQYF | TGTGCCACCAGTGATTTTGACAGGGTTCCCGATACGCAGTATTTT
TRBJ1-4 | . | . | TRBV6-5 | CASSSSGGKLFF | TGTGCCAGCAGTTCCTCTGGGGGAAAACTGTTTTTT
TRBJ2-1 | few | . | TRBV4-2 | CASSQSEGEDEQFF | TGTGCCAGCAGCCAGAGCGAGGGAGAGGATGAGCAGTTCTTC
TRBJ1-1 | few | . | TRBV20-1 | CSARQQMNTEAFF | TGCAGTGCTAGACAACAGATGAACACTGAAGCTTTCTTT
TRBJ2-2 | few | TRBD2 | TRBV10-3 | CAIRKFTGLEVELFF | TGTGCCATCAGGAAATTTACGGGACTAGAAGTAGAGCTGTTTTTT
TRBJ2-1 | . | . | TRBV6-2/TRBV6-3 | CASKKDAVNEQFF | TGTGCCAGCAAGAAGGACGCAGTCAATGAGCAGTTCTTC
TRBJ2-7 | . | . | TRBV9 | CASSVDGPSYEQYF | TGTGCCAGCAGCGTAGACGGGCCTTCCTACGAGCAGTACTTC
TRBJ2-2 | . | . | TRBV6-1 | CASSGWGDGELFF | TGTGCCAGCTCGGGTTGGGGGGACGGGGAGCTGTTTTTT
TRBJ1-2 | few | . | TRBV6-2/TRBV6-3 | CASSYPTIGDGYTF | TGTGCCAGCAGTTACCCTACTATAGGAGATGGCTACACCTTC
TRBJ2-3 | few | . | TRBV29-1 | CSVQGRDGRLADTQYF | TGCAGCGTACAGGGAAGGGACGGGAGGTTGGCAGATACGCAGTATTTT
TRBJ2-3 | . | TRBD1 | TRBV24-1 | CATSDQTGAGDTQYF | TGTGCCACCAGTGACCAGACAGGGGCCGGAGATACGCAGTATTTT
TRBJ1-5 | few | . | TRBV28 | CASSLLRYSNQPQHF | TGTGCCAGCAGTTTACTACGCTATAGCAATCAGCCCCAGCATTTT
TRBJ2-1 | . | TRBD2 | TRBV7-9 | CASSSLAGGGYNEQFF | TGTGCCAGCAGCTCACTAGCGGGAGGAGGGTACAATGAGCAGTTCTTC
TRBJ2-5 | few | TRBD2 | TRBV20-1 | CSATGTSGETQYF | TGCAGTGCTACCGGGACTAGCGGCGAGACCCAGTACTTC
TRBJ1-5 | . | . | TRBV20-1 | CSARLRWEYSNQPQHF | TGCAGTGCTAGGTTACGTTGGGAGTATAGCAATCAGCCCCAGCATTTT